The 28 T cell receptor beta chains below all came from one sample that was sequenced in a study of cytomegalovirus exposure and HLA in healthy donors. PCR employed 60 Vbeta and 13 Jbeta primers. TCRdb's table, derived via immunoSEQ multiplex PCR, lists solely in-frame clones and lacks some. This sample carries 100,000 or so clones, with about 0.59% going to the ten biggest clones. Sequenced input: PBMCs. The source of these receptors is a man in his fifties in good health and CMV-seronegative.

This chain uses TRBV7-9 with TRBJ1-3; D is ambiguous. In germline, CDR1 is SEHNR, CDR2 FQNEAQ (reference sequence). Trimming took 1 base from V and 0 from J, leaving 16 bases between them. CDR3 length: 18 residues. CDR3 nucleotide sequence: TGTGCCAGCAGCTTAGGGGCCCCGGCGGGAAACTCTGGAAACACCATATATTTT. This sequence encodes CASSLGAPAGNSGNTIYF.

The chain combines TRBV7-8 with TRBJ2-7; D ambiguous. The CDR3 consists of 12 residues. V gave up 5 bases and J gave up 2 bases, with 7 bases separating them. CDR1 SGHVS and CDR2 FQNEAQ come from the germline V gene. The CDR3 bases are TGTGCCAGCAGCCCGAGGCCCTACGAGCAGTACTTC. Protein sequence: CASSPRPYEQYF.

The V and J genes are TRBV5-1 and TRBJ2-1; TRBD2 might be the D (6 bases). The germline V gene encodes CDR1 SGHRS and CDR2 YFSETQ. Deletions cut 2 bases from V and 5 bases from J, with 8 bases between. This CDR3 contains 13 residues. The CDR3 spells CASSFSGNNEQFF. The CDR3 region has the DNA TGCGCCAGCAGCTTTAGCGGAAACAATGAGCAGTTCTTC.

As for this clone: Other DNA sequences in this sample translate to the same CDR3. The chain joins TRBV7-2 to TRBJ1-1; 7 bases are a match to TRBD1. V was clipped by 5 bases and J by 1 base; unmatched bases: 4. The CDR3 is made up of 14 amino acids. Germline-derived CDR1 and CDR2 are SGHTA and FQGNSA. The CDR3 protein is CASSPGTANTEAFF. The CDR3 coding sequence is TGTGCCAGCAGCCCTGGGACAGCGAACACTGAAGCTTTCTTT.

The chain carries TRBV4-2 and TRBJ2-1, with 13 bases fitting TRBD2. The CDR3 has 18 residues. V trimming: 3 bases; J trimming: 6 bases; junction bases outside the gene matches: 11. Looked up from germline, CDR1 is LGHNA and CDR2 is YNFKEQ. CDR3 bases: TGTGCCAGCAGCCAGCCTTCGCTCGGACTAGCGGGGGCCAATGAGCAGTTCTTC. Its translation: CASSQPSLGLAGANEQFF.

The rearrangement uses TRBV18 and TRBJ2-1; weak D call: TRBD1 (8 bases). Germline values: CDR1 KGHSH, CDR2 LQKENI. The CDR3 has 16 residues. The ends were cut back, 2 bases at V and 10 bases at J, with 21 bases in the middle. CDR3 coding DNA: TGTGCCAGCTCACCATCTAGCGGACAGGGAATCAAAGAGCAGTTCTTC. It translates to CASSPSSGQGIKEQFF.

The V call is TRBV19, the J call TRBJ2-2; 7 bases line up with TRBD2. CDR1 and CDR2 from the germline V gene are LNHDA and SQIVND (reference sequence). This CDR3 comprises 16 residues. V shed 6 bases and J 2 bases; nucleotides not matched to a gene: 9. The chain's CDR3 is CASSPRLAGNTGELFF. The CDR3 coding sequence is TGTGCCAGTAGCCCGAGACTAGCCGGTAACACCGGGGAGCTGTTTTTT.

The V and J genes are TRBV5-1 and TRBJ2-7; 10 bases agree with TRBD2. The junction had 4 bases not matched to a gene; V was cut back by 0 bases and J by 1 base. Germline assignment: CDR1 SGHRS and CDR2 YFSETQ. The CDR3 covers 16 residues. Here the CDR3 reads CASSLGSSGSSYEQYF. The CDR3 DNA reads as TGCGCCAGCAGCTTGGGGTCTAGCGGGAGTTCCTACGAGCAGTACTTC.

The genes are TRBV7-9 and TRBJ2-1, with 12 bases fitting TRBD1. V lost 0 bases, J lost 10 bases, and 4 bases stayed unmatched. CDR1 and CDR2 from the germline V gene are SEHNR and FQNEAQ (reference sequence). The CDR3 totals 15 residues. The CDR3 DNA sequence: TGTGCCAGCAGCTTAGCGGGACAGGGGGCCTGGGAGCAGTTCTTC. Amino acid sequence: CASSLAGQGAWEQFF.

This chain links TRBV10-3 with TRBJ1-2; possible D gene TRBD1, 6 bases. This CDR3 is 13 amino acids long. Per the germline V gene, CDR1 is ENHRY and CDR2 is SYGVKD. V dropped 2 bases and J dropped 8 bases, with 12 bases sitting between them. The CDR3 nucleotides are TGTGCCATCAGTGAGGACAGGAGGTTGGGCTACACCTTC. It specifies CAISEDRRLGYTF.

The chain uses TRBV18 and TRBJ1-4; TRBD1 matches 8 bases. CDR3 length equals 14 residues. Germline CDR1 reads KGHSH; CDR2 reads LQKENI. V gave up 3 bases and J gave up 7 bases; unmatched junction bases: 4. CDR3 sequence: CASSPDRGSEKLFF. CDR3 nucleotide sequence: TGTGCCAGCTCACCCGACAGGGGAAGTGAAAAACTGTTTTTT.

CDR3: CASSATGTIMNTEAFF. The DNA for the CDR3 is TGCGCCAGCAGCGCCACCGGGACTATCATGAACACTGAAGCTTTCTTT. This chain uses TRBV5-1 with TRBJ1-1; tentatively, D is TRBD1 (5 bases). CDR1 is SGHRS, CDR2 YFSETQ, per germline. This CDR3 spans 16 amino acids. Trimming removed 4 bases from V and 0 bases from J, with 16 bases in between. The full variable domain, its missing parts supplied by reference TRBV5-1 and TRBJ1-1, is KAGVTQTPRYLIKTRGQQVTLSCSPISGHRSVSWYQQTPGQGLQFLFEYFSETQRNKGNFPGRFSGRQFSNSRSEMNVSTLELGDSALYLCASSATGTIMNTEAFFGQGTRLTVV.

The chain links TRBV4-1 to TRBJ1-5, with 7 bases matching TRBD1. The CDR3 extends over 16 amino acids. The trim removed 1 base at V and 9 bases at J, leaving 12 bases unmatched. The germline gives CDR1 MGHRA, CDR2 YSYEKL. The CDR3 nucleotides read TGCGCCAGCAGCCAAGCTATGACAGGGCGAGGTCTGCCCCAGCATTTT. Translating it yields CASSQAMTGRGLPQHF.

This chain uses TRBV5-1 with TRBJ1-2, with 10 bases identical to TRBD1. This CDR3 region has 17 residues. Germline V gives CDR1 SGHRS, CDR2 YFSETQ. V lost 4 bases, J lost 6 bases, and 15 bases stayed unmatched. CDR3 region: CASSLWPGQGDVNGYTF. CDR3 DNA sequence: TGCGCCAGCAGCCTATGGCCCGGACAGGGGGATGTGAATGGCTACACCTTC.

This chain uses TRBV9 with TRBJ1-4, with 8 positions matching TRBD1. Germline V gene data show CDR1 as SGDLS and CDR2 as YYNGEE. V gave up 0 bases and J gave up 8 bases; unmatched junction bases: 6. The CDR3 spans 15 residues. CDR3 nucleotides: TGTGCCAGCAGCGTAGGGGGTGGACAGGGAGAAAAACTGTTTTTT. Translated: CASSVGGGQGEKLFF.

The rearrangement joins TRBV18 to TRBJ2-7, with TRBD1 identical over 9 bases. In germline, CDR1 is KGHSH, CDR2 LQKENI. This CDR3 spans 14 amino acids. The J segment lost 3 bases and the V segment lost 0 bases, leaving 0 bases of the junction unmatched. The CDR3 nucleotides are TGTGCCAGCTCACCACCGGGACAGGGCTACGAGCAGTACTTC. Encoded protein: CASSPPGQGYEQYF.

This chain connects TRBV6-5 to TRBJ1-1, with TRBD1 identical over 9 bases. The CDR3 is 14 amino acids. Germline CDR1 and CDR2: MNHEY and SVGAGI. Trimming cost V 4 bases and J 3 bases; bases outside gene matches: 3. DNA for the CDR3: TGTGCCAGCAGTTTGGGACAGGGTCACACTGAAGCTTTCTTT. Translation gives CASSLGQGHTEAFF.

The chain links TRBV5-6 to TRBJ2-3, with D perhaps TRBD1 (5 bases). This CDR3 has 12 amino acids. Germline assignment: CDR1 SGHDT and CDR2 YYEEEE. Trimming removed 4 bases from V and 7 bases from J, with 10 bases in between. In DNA, the CDR3 is TGTGCCAGCAGCATCCAGGGCCATACGCAGTATTTT. Its translation is CASSIQGHTQYF.

This chain connects TRBV11-3 to TRBJ2-2; D possibly corresponds to TRBD1 (6 bases). From germline, CDR1 is SGHNT and CDR2 YENEEA. The V gene lost 5 bases and the J gene lost 6 bases, with 13 bases spanning the gap. There are 14 residues in the CDR3. The CDR3 reads CASSRGTGSGELFF. In DNA form, the CDR3 reads TGTGCCAGCAGCCGTGGTACAGGGTCCGGGGAGCTGTTTTTT.

The chain is built from TRBV5-1 and TRBJ2-3, with TRBD1 matching over 11 bases. The CDR3 sequence is 14 residues long. The germline CDR1 and CDR2 sequences are SGHRS and YFSETQ. Losses at the gene ends were 4 bases for V and 5 bases for J; bases not matched to a gene: 3. CDR3 sequence: CASSPGTGGDTQYF. CDR3 sequence (DNA): TGCGCCAGCAGCCCCGGGACAGGGGGAGATACGCAGTATTTT.

The CDR3 sequence: CASTQLAGGLETQYF. The CDR3 DNA reads as TGTGCCAGCACTCAACTAGCGGGGGGGCTGGAGACCCAGTACTTC. This chain uses TRBV2 with TRBJ2-5, with 13 bases aligning to TRBD2. The germline CDR1 and CDR2 sequences are SNHLY and FYNNEI. The CDR3 has 15 amino acids. Trimming took 7 bases from V and 5 from J; bases not matched to a gene: 7.

The chain uses TRBV29-1 and TRBJ1-4; D uncertain. Trimming cost V 7 bases and J 8 bases, with 8 bases left between them. Germline-derived CDR1 and CDR2 are SQVTM and ANQGSEA. This CDR3 spans 10 amino acids. For the CDR3, the DNA is TGCAGCGCACTCGGGGAAAAACTGTTTTTT. It is translated as CSALGEKLFF.

V is TRBV5-6 and J is TRBJ1-5; D is possibly TRBD1 (5 bases). CDR1 SGHDT and CDR2 YYEEEE come from the germline V gene. V was trimmed by 4 bases and J by 1 base, leaving 9 bases between them. There are 14 residues in the CDR3. CDR3 amino acids: CASSGKGSNQPQHF. For the CDR3, the DNA is TGTGCCAGCAGCGGAAAGGGGAGCAATCAGCCCCAGCATTTT.

V gene TRBV27 combines with J gene TRBJ2-1; 9 bases fit TRBD2. Germline values: CDR1 MNHEY, CDR2 SMNVEV (reference sequence). This CDR3 is 16 amino acids long. Trimming took 3 bases from V and 5 from J; bases not matched to a gene: 8. CDR3 coding DNA: TGTGCCAGCAGTTTGGGCCTAGCGGGGCCCGACAATGAGCAGTTCTTC. Translated, it gives CASSLGLAGPDNEQFF.

The chain links TRBV11-2 to TRBJ1-1; a possible D gene is TRBD1 (5 bases). The germline gives CDR1 SGHAT, CDR2 FQNNGV. The germline V and J ends were trimmed by 3 bases and 6 bases, with 11 bases remaining between them. CDR3 length: 13 residues. In DNA form, the CDR3 reads TGTGCCAGCAGCTTCACCAGGGTCTCTGAAGCTTTCTTT. As protein: CASSFTRVSEAFF.

The V call is TRBV7-2, the J call TRBJ2-7; 10 bases are shared with TRBD2. The CDR3 extends over 14 amino acids. From germline, CDR1 is SGHTA and CDR2 FQGNSA. V lost 5 bases, J lost 2 bases, and 3 bases stayed unmatched. The DNA of the CDR3 is TGTGCCAGCAGCAGGACTAGCGGAACCTACGAGCAGTACTTC. It translates to CASSRTSGTYEQYF.

The V gene is TRBV9, the J gene TRBJ2-3; tentative D call: TRBD1 (5 bases). Germline V gene lookup returns CDR1 SGDLS and CDR2 YYNGEE. V was shortened by 5 bases and J by 3 bases, with 10 bases between the two germline ends. This CDR3 region has 13 residues. The CDR3 protein is CASSRDRTDTQYF. CDR3 nucleotide sequence: TGTGCCAGCAGTCGTGACAGAACAGATACGCAGTATTTT.

The gene calls are TRBV10-3 and TRBJ2-1, with 7 nucleotides matching TRBD1. The V and J ends lost 4 bases and 4 bases, in that order; junction bases with no gene match: 7. The germline V gene encodes CDR1 ENHRY and CDR2 SYGVKD. The CDR3 consists of 15 residues. The CDR3 DNA is TGTGCCATCAGTGCGCCTGGGACAGCTTACAATGAGCAGTTCTTC. Its translation: CAISAPGTAYNEQFF.